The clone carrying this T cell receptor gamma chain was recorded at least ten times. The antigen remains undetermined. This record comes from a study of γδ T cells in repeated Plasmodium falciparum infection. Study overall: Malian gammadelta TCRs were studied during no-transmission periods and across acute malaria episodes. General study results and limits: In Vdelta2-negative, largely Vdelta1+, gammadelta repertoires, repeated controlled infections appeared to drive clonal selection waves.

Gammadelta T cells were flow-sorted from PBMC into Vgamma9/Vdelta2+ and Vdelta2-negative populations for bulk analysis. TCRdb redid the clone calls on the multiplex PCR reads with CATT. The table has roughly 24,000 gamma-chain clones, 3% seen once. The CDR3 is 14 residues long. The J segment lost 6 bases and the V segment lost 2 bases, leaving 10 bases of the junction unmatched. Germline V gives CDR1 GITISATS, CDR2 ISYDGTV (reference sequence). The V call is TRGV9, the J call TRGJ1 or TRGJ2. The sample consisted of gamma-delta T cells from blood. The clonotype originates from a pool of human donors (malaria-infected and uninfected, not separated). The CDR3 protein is CALWEARCGYKKLF. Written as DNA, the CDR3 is TGTGCCTTGTGGGAGGCGCGCTGCGGTTATAAGAAACTCTTT.